Below, one T cell receptor beta chain is given with its context. With 6 bases removed from V and 7 bases from J, the gap between germline ends came to 15 bases. CDR1 is LNHDA and CDR2 is SQIVND in the germline V gene (reference sequence). The CDR3 length is 13 residues. The source of the sample is a study of T cell responses to AZD1222 COVID-19 vaccine. The assay was immunoSEQ multiplex PCR, and TCRdb's table has in-frame clones only and misses some. Here the sample spans 150,000 or so clones, 91% being singletons. J is TRBJ1-2 and V is TRBV19; no definite D call. This sequence originates from an adult in good health. The specimen comprised peripheral blood, sampled on day 0 of AZD1222 vaccination. The CDR3 here is CASSQGYLGGYTF. CDR3 bases: TGTGCCAGTAGCCAAGGGTACCTGGGTGGCTACACCTTC.